This TCR beta chain was retrieved from a study of T cell responses to AZD1222 COVID-19 vaccine. CDR1 SGHNT and CDR2 YENEEA come from the germline V gene. Unmatched junction bases numbered 2, after V lost 4 bases and J lost 2 bases. The CDR3 is 14 residues long. Sequencing used immunoSEQ multiplex PCR; TCRdb keeps in-frame clones, though not all of them. The sample records 150,000 to 200,000 clones, around 88% being singletons. This clone was found once. Its antigen is as yet unknown. Notes on the study in general: Clonal diversity was possibly underestimated; the donors were predominantly white British and more often female. CD4 TCRs associated with vaccination spanned spike, dominating at 160-218 and 743-854.

The sequences come from peripheral blood, collected 28 days after the second AZD1222 dose. This chain uses TRBV11-3 with TRBJ2-3; 8 bases fit TRBD1. This clonotype was sampled from an adult who received the AZD1222 COVID-19 vaccine. The CDR3 protein is CASSSGQATDTQYF. For the CDR3, the DNA is TGTGCCAGCAGCTCGGGACAGGCCACAGATACGCAGTATTTT.